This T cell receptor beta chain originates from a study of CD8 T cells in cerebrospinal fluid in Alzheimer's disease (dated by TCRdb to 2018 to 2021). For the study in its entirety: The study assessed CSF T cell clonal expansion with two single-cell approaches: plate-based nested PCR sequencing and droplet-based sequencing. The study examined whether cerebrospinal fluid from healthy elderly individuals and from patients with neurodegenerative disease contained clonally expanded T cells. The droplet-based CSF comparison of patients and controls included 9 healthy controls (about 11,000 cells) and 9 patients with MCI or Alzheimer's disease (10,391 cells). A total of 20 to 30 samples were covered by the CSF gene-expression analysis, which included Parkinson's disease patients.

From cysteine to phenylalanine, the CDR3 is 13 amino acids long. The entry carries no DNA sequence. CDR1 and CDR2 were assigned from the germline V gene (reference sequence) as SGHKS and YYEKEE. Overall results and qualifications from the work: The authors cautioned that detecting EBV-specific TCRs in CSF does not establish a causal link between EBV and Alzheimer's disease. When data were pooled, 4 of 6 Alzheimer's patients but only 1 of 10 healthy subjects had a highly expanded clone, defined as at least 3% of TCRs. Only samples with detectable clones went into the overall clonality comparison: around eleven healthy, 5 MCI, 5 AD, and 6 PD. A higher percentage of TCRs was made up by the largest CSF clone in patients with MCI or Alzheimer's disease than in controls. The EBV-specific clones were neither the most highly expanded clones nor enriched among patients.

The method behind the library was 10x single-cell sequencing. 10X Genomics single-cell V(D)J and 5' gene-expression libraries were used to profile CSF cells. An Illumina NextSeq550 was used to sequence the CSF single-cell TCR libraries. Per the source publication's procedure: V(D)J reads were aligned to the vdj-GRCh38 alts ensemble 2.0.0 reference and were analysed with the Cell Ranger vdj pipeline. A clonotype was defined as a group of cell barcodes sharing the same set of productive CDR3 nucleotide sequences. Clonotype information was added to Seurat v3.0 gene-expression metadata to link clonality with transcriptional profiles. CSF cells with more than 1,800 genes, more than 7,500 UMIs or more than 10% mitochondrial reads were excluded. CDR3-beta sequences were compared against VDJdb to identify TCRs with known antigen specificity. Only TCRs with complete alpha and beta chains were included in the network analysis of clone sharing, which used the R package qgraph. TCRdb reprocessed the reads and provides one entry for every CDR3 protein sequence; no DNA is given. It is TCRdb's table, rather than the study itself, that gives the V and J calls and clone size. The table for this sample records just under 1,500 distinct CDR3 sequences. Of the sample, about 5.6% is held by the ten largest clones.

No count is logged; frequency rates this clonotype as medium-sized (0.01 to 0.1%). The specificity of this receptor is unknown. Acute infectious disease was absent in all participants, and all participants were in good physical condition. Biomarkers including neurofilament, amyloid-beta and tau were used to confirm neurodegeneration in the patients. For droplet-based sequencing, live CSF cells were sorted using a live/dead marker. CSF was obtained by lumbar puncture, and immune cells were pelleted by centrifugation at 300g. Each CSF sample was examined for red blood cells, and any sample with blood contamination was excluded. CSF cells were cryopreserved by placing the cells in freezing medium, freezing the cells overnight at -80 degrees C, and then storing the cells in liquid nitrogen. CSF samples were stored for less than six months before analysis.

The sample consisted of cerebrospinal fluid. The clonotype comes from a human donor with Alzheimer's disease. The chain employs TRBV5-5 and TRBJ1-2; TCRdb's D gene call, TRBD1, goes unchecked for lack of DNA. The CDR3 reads CASSTWGGDSHTF.